This TCR beta chain stems from a study of OX40 agonist ivuxolimab in advanced cancers. About the research overall: The drug used for patients, ivuxolimab, was an agonistic anti-OX40 (CD134) antibody. Patients treated during dose escalation were battling hepatocellular carcinoma, melanoma, renal cell or head and neck cancer.

Looked up from germline, CDR1 is MNHEY and CDR2 is SVGAGI. The CDR3 contains 14 residues. J was trimmed by 3 bases and V by 6 bases; bases with no gene match: 5. TCRdb's copy holds only in-frame clones and misses some; the assay was immunoSEQ multiplex PCR. The sample includes roughly 100,000 clones, about 80% seen only once; the top ten take around 5.8%. The starting material was CD4+ or CD8+ T cells sorted from blood, obtained in a trial of the OX40 agonist ivuxolimab. The rearrangement joins TRBV6-5 to TRBJ1-1, with 9 bases aligning to TRBD1. This sequence originates from an adult with an advanced solid tumor such as melanoma, head and neck, liver or kidney cancer. The CDR3 region is CASRATGGYTEAFF. The CDR3, as DNA: TGTGCCAGCAGAGCTACAGGGGGCTACACTGAAGCTTTCTTT.